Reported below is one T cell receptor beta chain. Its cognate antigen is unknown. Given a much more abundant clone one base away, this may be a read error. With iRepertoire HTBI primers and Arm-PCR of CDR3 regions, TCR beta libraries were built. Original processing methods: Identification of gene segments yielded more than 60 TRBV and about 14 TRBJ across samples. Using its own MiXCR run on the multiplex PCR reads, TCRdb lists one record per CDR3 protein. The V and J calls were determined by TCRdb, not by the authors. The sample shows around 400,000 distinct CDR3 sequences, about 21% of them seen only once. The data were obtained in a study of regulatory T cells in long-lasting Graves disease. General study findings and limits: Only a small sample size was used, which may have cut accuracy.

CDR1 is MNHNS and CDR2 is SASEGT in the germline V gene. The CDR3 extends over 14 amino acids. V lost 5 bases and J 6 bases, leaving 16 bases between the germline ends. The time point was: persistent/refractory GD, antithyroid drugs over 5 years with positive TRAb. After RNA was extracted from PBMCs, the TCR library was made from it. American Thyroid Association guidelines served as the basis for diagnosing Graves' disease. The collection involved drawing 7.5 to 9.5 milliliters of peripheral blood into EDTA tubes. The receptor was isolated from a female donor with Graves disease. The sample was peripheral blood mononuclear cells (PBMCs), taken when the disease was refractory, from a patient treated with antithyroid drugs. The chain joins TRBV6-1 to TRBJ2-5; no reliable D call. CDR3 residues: CASSPARRSKTQYF. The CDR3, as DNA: TGTGCCAGCAGTCCCGCAAGGCGCTCGAAGACCCAGTACTTC.